The 16 T cell receptor beta chains below come from one sample, sequenced in a study of cytomegalovirus exposure and HLA in healthy donors. Researchers ran the PCR with 60 Vbeta and 13 Jbeta primers. Sequencing was performed with immunoSEQ multiplex PCR; in TCRdb, only in-frame clones are kept and a portion is missing. Of around 170,000 clones listed, around 80% are singletons. Sequenced: PBMCs. The receptors stem from a middle-aged man in good health and CMV-seronegative.

V is TRBV7-2 and J is TRBJ2-7; TRBD2 matches at 10 bases. Losses at the gene ends were 3 bases for V and 2 bases for J; bases not matched to a gene: 10. CDR1 and CDR2 from the germline V gene are SGHTA and FQGNSA. The CDR3 contains 17 residues. CDR3 sequence (DNA): TGTGCCAGCAGCTTGATTGGGTCTAGCGGGGGCGCCTACGAGCAGTACTTC. Translation gives CASSLIGSSGGAYEQYF.

The genes are TRBV5-6 and TRBJ2-7; D remains unclear. The CDR3 length is 14 residues. Germline CDR1 and CDR2: SGHDT and YYEEEE. Between the trimmed V and J ends, which lost 4 bases and 0 bases, there was a span of 11 bases. CDR3 region: CASSRVSYSYEQYF. CDR3 bases: TGTGCCAGCAGCCGAGTCTCGTACTCCTACGAGCAGTACTTC.

This chain links TRBV11-2 with TRBJ2-1; 9 nucleotides match TRBD1. V shed 1 base and J 6 bases; nucleotides not matched to a gene: 4. Germline V gene sequence: CDR1 SGHAT, CDR2 FQNNGV. This CDR3 is 15 amino acids long. CDR3 sequence (DNA): TGTGCCAGCAGCTTAGTTTGGACAGGGGTCAATGAGCAGTTCTTC. This sequence encodes CASSLVWTGVNEQFF.

The gene calls are TRBV7-9 and TRBJ2-3; D perhaps matches TRBD1 (5 bases). Germline values: CDR1 SEHNR, CDR2 FQNEAQ (reference sequence). V dropped 2 bases and J dropped 1 base, with 10 bases sitting between them. The CDR3 length is 15 residues. CDR3 in amino acids: CASSLRGFGTDTQYF. CDR3 DNA sequence: TGTGCCAGCAGCTTAAGGGGATTTGGCACAGATACGCAGTATTTT.

J is TRBJ1-2 and V is TRBV11-1; D is perhaps TRBD1 (6 bases). This CDR3 contains 15 residues. Germline CDR1 reads SGHAT; CDR2 reads FQDESV (reference sequence). Trimming cost V 5 bases and J 0 bases, with 13 bases left between them. Here the CDR3 DNA reads TGTGCCAGCAGCCCAACGGGGACAACTAACTATGGCTACACCTTC. Protein product: CASSPTGTTNYGYTF.

The V and J genes are TRBV4-1 and TRBJ1-2; 7 bases are shared with TRBD1. V lost 7 bases to trimming and J lost 2 bases; unmatched junction nucleotides: 7. The CDR3 extends over 14 amino acids. Per the germline V gene, CDR1 is MGHRA and CDR2 is YSYEKL. For the CDR3, the DNA is TGCGCCAGCAACCAGAACAGGGGAAACTATGGCTACACCTTC. This translates into CASNQNRGNYGYTF.

This clone was counted between two and nine times. The CDR3 region has the DNA TGTGCCTGGAGTAGCGGCGGGAGATTCGATGAGCAGTTCTTC. Translated: CAWSSGGRFDEQFF. The chain couples TRBV30 to TRBJ2-1; 7 bases fit TRBD2. The germline gives CDR1 GTSNPN, CDR2 SVGIG (reference sequence). The V gene end was trimmed by 2 bases and the J gene end by 8 bases; junction bases not matched to a gene: 9. This CDR3 comprises 14 residues.

This chain links TRBV18 with TRBJ2-7; TRBD2 is a possible D gene (6 bases). V lost 2 bases and J lost 4, with 6 bases in between. The CDR3 has 12 amino acids. CDR1 KGHSH and CDR2 LQKENI come from the germline V gene. The CDR3 DNA follows: TGTGCCAGCTCACCAGGAGGGTACGAGCAGTACTTC. Protein sequence: CASSPGGYEQYF.

The chain has TRBV21-1 and TRBJ2-7; no check of the table's D call, TRBD1, against the DNA was made. TRBV21-1 is a listed pseudogene. The CDR3 contains 15 residues. The CDR3 spells CARNNRTGGSYEQYF. The CDR3 DNA is TGTGCCAGGAACAATCGGACAGGAGGCTCCTACGAGCAGTACTTC.

CDR3 in DNA: TGCGCCAGCAGCTTGTCCGGAGGGCCGTCCTACGAGCAGTACTTC. Translating it yields CASSLSGGPSYEQYF. The V and J genes are TRBV5-1 and TRBJ2-7, with D perhaps matching TRBD2 (6 bases). CDR1 SGHRS and CDR2 YFSETQ come from the germline V gene. This CDR3 has 15 amino acids. V lost 1 base and J lost 1, with 12 bases in between.

This rearrangement joins TRBV20-1 to TRBJ1-2, with D hard to call. V gave up 2 bases and J gave up 7 bases, with 5 bases separating them. The CDR3 length is 10 residues. CDR1 DFQATT and CDR2 SNEGSKA come from the germline V gene (reference sequence). CDR3 amino acids: CSARPSGYTF. The DNA of the CDR3 is TGCAGTGCTAGACCCAGTGGCTACACCTTC.

This clone occurred a few times. This chain joins TRBV6-4 and TRBJ1-1, with D hard to call. This CDR3 has 16 residues. In germline, CDR1 is MRHNA, CDR2 SNTAGT. Between the trimmed V and J ends, which lost 0 bases and 3 bases, there was a span of 14 bases. CDR3 residues: CASSDSTWLVDTEAFF. As DNA, the CDR3 is TGTGCCAGCAGTGACTCGACTTGGTTGGTGGACACTGAAGCTTTCTTT.

This chain links TRBV4-3 with TRBJ2-2; maybe TRBD1 (5 bases). The V end lost 8 bases, the J end lost 3 bases, and 13 bases lay between the germline ends. This CDR3 has 14 residues. Germline loops: CDR1 LGHNA, CDR2 YSLEER. The CDR3 spells CASRKGADTGELFF. CDR3 bases: TGCGCCAGCCGGAAAGGGGCCGACACCGGGGAGCTGTTTTTT.

This clone was recorded once. The J gene is TRBJ2-2, the V gene TRBV2; 7 bases line up with TRBD1. Trimming cost V 5 bases and J 4 bases; bases outside gene matches: 4. Germline V gives CDR1 SNHLY, CDR2 FYNNEI. This CDR3 is built from 14 residues. CDR3 nucleotide sequence: TGTGCCAGCAGTTCACAGGGGAGCACCGGGGAGCTGTTTTTT. Residues: CASSSQGSTGELFF.

The chain's CDR3 is CASMLAYNNEQFF. The DNA for the CDR3 is TGTGCCAGCATGTTGGCTTATAACAATGAGCAGTTCTTC. The chain links TRBV6-6 to TRBJ2-1; D unresolved. Trimming took 7 bases from V and 5 from J, leaving 12 bases between them. The CDR3 is 13 amino acids. CDR1 is MNHNY and CDR2 is SVGAGI in the germline V gene (reference sequence).

The chain joins TRBV29-1 to TRBJ2-1; 9 bases fit TRBD2. This CDR3 has 14 amino acids. V shed 5 bases and J 8 bases; nucleotides not matched to a gene: 10. Looked up from germline, CDR1 is SQVTM and CDR2 is ANQGSEA. CDR3 loop: CSVRAGGPLYEQFF. CDR3 nucleotides: TGCAGCGTTAGAGCGGGAGGCCCCCTATATGAGCAGTTCTTC.